The 28 T cell receptor beta chains below were found in one sample sequenced in a study of vaccination effects on CD4 cells after COVID-19. Their antigens remain unidentified. Viral peptide pool expansion of antigen-specific CD4+ T cells preceded sequencing in the ViraFEST assay. Cells that had been cultured for 10 days were the source of isolated CD4+ T cells. Each vaccine recipient was nucleocapsid antibody negative and had no prior SARS-CoV-2 infection. Libraries were prepared by immunoSEQ multiplex PCR; TCRdb keeps only in-frame clonotypes and omits some of them. The data show about 38,000 clones, with roughly 70% seen just once and 20% to 25% held by the top ten. The sample consisted of CD4+ T cells from PBMCs cultured with SARS-CoV-2 spike peptides, taken before COVID-19 vaccination. The receptors here all came from a human donor who received a COVID-19 vaccine.

This clone was detected only a few times. This sequence joins TRBV29-1 and TRBJ1-2; 7 bases agree with TRBD1. V was clipped by 8 bases and J by 6 bases; unmatched bases: 12. CDR1 is SQVTM and CDR2 is ANQGSEA in the germline V gene. This CDR3 is built from 13 residues. The CDR3 nucleotides are TGCAGCCTTGGACAGGCCCTGGGGGATGGCTACACCTTC. It encodes CSLGQALGDGYTF.

This rearrangement joins TRBV7-2 to TRBJ2-7, with D maybe TRBD1 (6 bases). In germline, CDR1 is SGHTA, CDR2 FQGNSA. The CDR3 sequence is 13 residues long. V lost 1 base and J 5 bases, leaving 9 bases between the germline ends. In nucleotides, the CDR3 is TGTGCCAGCAGCTTAGAAGCAGGGGACGAGCAGTACTTC. Translating it yields CASSLEAGDEQYF.

This clone has a handful of counts. J is TRBJ2-7 and V is TRBV29-1, with D tentatively TRBD2 (6 bases). CDR1 SQVTM and CDR2 ANQGSEA come from the germline V gene. The V end lost 7 bases, the J end lost 6 bases, and 16 bases lay between the germline ends. The CDR3 contains 12 residues. In DNA form, the CDR3 reads TGCAGCGCCCGGTCGGGAGCAACCGAGCAGTACTTC. Translation: CSARSGATEQYF.

V is TRBV18 and J is TRBJ2-5; D tentatively reads TRBD1 or TRBD2 (5 bases each). Trimming took off 0 bases at V and 5 bases at J, with 19 bases between the two ends. The germline V gene encodes CDR1 KGHSH and CDR2 LQKENI. The CDR3 extends over 17 amino acids. For the CDR3, the DNA is TGTGCCAGCTCACCACCGGGGGTCCGGCCCCCGGGGGAGACCCAGTACTTC. Its protein product is CASSPPGVRPPGETQYF.

The chain carries TRBV19 and TRBJ1-2; D is perhaps TRBD1 (5 bases). Germline V gene data show CDR1 as LNHDA and CDR2 as SQIVND (reference sequence). Trimming removed 11 bases at V and 6 bases at J, with 22 bases between. CDR3 length: 14 amino acids. CDR3 protein: CAASLTGTNNGYTF. The DNA of the CDR3 is TGTGCCGCATCTCTCACAGGCACAAATAATGGCTACACCTTC.

This clone was detected only a few times. V and J are TRBV30 and TRBJ1-2, with TRBD1 as a possible D gene (5 bases). CDR1 is GTSNPN, CDR2 SVGIG, per germline (reference sequence). Between the trimmed V and J ends, which lost 4 bases and 2 bases, there was a span of 14 bases. This CDR3 has 14 amino acids. The DNA of the CDR3 is TGTGCCTGGAAGGGGCCGGGGACCAACTATGGCTACACCTTC. As protein: CAWKGPGTNYGYTF.

V and J are TRBV6-5 and TRBJ2-4, with a tentative D call TRBD1 (5 bases). CDR1 is MNHEY and CDR2 is SVGAGI in the germline V gene. This CDR3 has 15 amino acids. The germline V and J ends were trimmed by 0 bases and 3 bases, with 9 bases remaining between them. CDR3 region: CASSYSWGGKNIQYF. In DNA form, the CDR3 reads TGTGCCAGCAGTTACTCATGGGGCGGCAAAAACATTCAGTACTTC.

This clone was counted between two and nine times. The rearrangement links TRBV10-3 to TRBJ1-2, with D perhaps matching TRBD1 (5 bases). In germline, CDR1 is ENHRY, CDR2 SYGVKD. The CDR3 totals 12 residues. V shed 4 bases and J shed 5 bases, with 8 bases lying between them. Here the CDR3 DNA reads TGTGCCATCAGTGGGGACGGTTATGGCTACACCTTC. Residues: CAISGDGYGYTF.

This clone was detected once. CDR3: CASSEVDRVYEQYF. CDR3 in DNA: TGTGCCAGCAGTGAAGTGGACAGGGTCTACGAGCAGTACTTC. The V gene is TRBV2, the J gene TRBJ2-7; 8 bases are shared with TRBD1. V dropped 1 base and J dropped 3; count of bases not matched to a gene: 2. CDR1 is SNHLY, CDR2 FYNNEI, per germline. The CDR3 totals 14 residues.

This clone was recorded a few times. The chain couples TRBV28 to TRBJ1-5, with a weak D call TRBD1 (6 bases). Germline loops: CDR1 MDHEN, CDR2 SYDVKM. V dropped 7 bases and J dropped 4 bases, with 14 bases sitting between them. This CDR3 has 14 amino acids. This chain's CDR3 is CASTPGGPNQPQHF. In DNA form, the CDR3 reads TGTGCCAGCACTCCGGGGGGGCCGAATCAGCCCCAGCATTTT.

CDR3 DNA: TGCAGTGCTAGTAGGCAGGGCGGGGAGACCCAGTACTTC. Its protein is CSASRQGGETQYF. The V gene is TRBV20-1, the J gene TRBJ2-5, with D tentatively TRBD1 or TRBD2 (5 bases each). V was trimmed by 3 bases and J by 5 bases, leaving 13 bases between them. CDR3 size: 13 residues. The germline V gene has CDR1 DFQATT and CDR2 SNEGSKA (reference sequence).

V is TRBV5-5 and J is TRBJ2-2; 7 bases line up with TRBD1. This CDR3 is built from 14 residues. V was clipped by 2 bases and J by 4 bases; unmatched bases: 2. The germline V gene encodes CDR1 SGHKS and CDR2 YYEKEE (reference sequence). CDR3 nucleotide sequence: TGTGCCAGCAGCTTTGGGACAGCCACCGGGGAGCTGTTTTTT. It yields the protein CASSFGTATGELFF. The full variable domain, in which reference TRBV5-5 and TRBJ2-2 provide the parts outside the CDR3, is DAGVTQSPTHLIKTRGQQVTLRCSPISGHKSVSWYQQVLGQGPQFIFQYYEKEERGRGNFPDRFSARQFPNYSSELNVNALLLGDSALYLCASSFGTATGELFFGEGSRLTVL.

This chain links TRBV7-2 with TRBJ1-1; the match to TRBD1 covers 7 bases. From germline, CDR1 is SGHTA and CDR2 FQGNSA. Trimming at V came to 4 bases and at J to 1 base, leaving 3 bases not matched to a gene. This CDR3 has 14 amino acids. In DNA, the CDR3 is TGTGCCAGCAGCTCGGGACAGCAGAACACTGAAGCTTTCTTT. Its translation is CASSSGQQNTEAFF.

This CDR3 is CASNLDGVLGDTQYF. The DNA for the CDR3 is TGTGCCAGCAACTTGGACGGGGTACTAGGGGATACGCAGTATTTT. The chain is built from TRBV2 and TRBJ2-3, with D maybe TRBD2 (5 bases). Between the trimmed V and J ends, which lost 7 bases and 6 bases, there was a span of 20 bases. CDR1 is SNHLY, CDR2 FYNNEI, per germline. CDR3 length equals 15 residues.

This clone was found a few times. The chain joins TRBV3-1 (or the pseudogene TRBV3-2) to TRBJ2-7, with 14 bases identical to TRBD2. In germline, CDR1 is LGHDT, CDR2 YNNKEL (reference sequence). Trimming took 3 bases from V and 5 from J; bases not matched to a gene: 12. The CDR3 covers 18 residues. CDR3 sequence (DNA): TGTGCCAGCAGCCACGGATTGGGACTAGCGGGAGCTGGGGACGAGCAGTACTTC. Translating gives CASSHGLGLAGAGDEQYF.

The chain employs TRBV4-2 and TRBJ2-7, with D tentatively TRBD2 (8 bases). The V gene's germline CDR1 is LGHNA and CDR2 YNFKEQ. Trimming took off 5 bases at V and 0 bases at J, with 20 bases between the two ends. The CDR3 totals 17 residues. As DNA, the CDR3 is TGTGCCAGCAGCTCCCGACAGGGAGCGGGAGCCTCCTACGAGCAGTACTTC. Its translation is CASSSRQGAGASYEQYF.

The chain recombines TRBV7-9 with TRBJ2-5; 8 bases map to TRBD1. Germline CDR1 reads SEHNR; CDR2 reads FQNEAQ (reference sequence). The J segment lost 5 bases and the V segment lost 4 bases, leaving 6 bases of the junction unmatched. This CDR3 has 14 amino acids. The CDR3 nucleotides are TGTGCCAGCAGCTCCGGACAGGGTCGGGAGACCCAGTACTTC. This sequence encodes CASSSGQGRETQYF. Complete variable domain (other parts from reference TRBV7-9 and TRBJ2-5): DTGVSQNPRHKITKRGQNVTFRCDPISEHNRLYWYRQTLGQGPEFLTYFQNEAQLEKSRLLSDRFSAERPKGSFSTLEIQRTEQGDSAMYLCASSSGQGRETQYFGPGTRLLVL.

The CDR3 region is CASSEGATYGYTF. The CDR3 nucleotides are TGTGCCAGCAGTGAGGGGGCGACCTATGGCTACACCTTC. The rearrangement uses TRBV6-4 and TRBJ1-2; D may be TRBD1 (6 bases). Germline CDR1 and CDR2: MRHNA and SNTAGT. The V and J ends lost 3 bases and 4 bases respectively, with 9 bases between them. The CDR3 totals 13 residues.

This chain connects TRBV5-1 to TRBJ1-4, with D hard to call. Germline CDR1 reads SGHRS; CDR2 reads YFSETQ. The V end was cut by 3 bases, the J end by 8 bases, with 20 bases between. The CDR3 has 16 residues. CDR3 residues: CASSSREIDPSEKLFF. Here the CDR3 DNA reads TGCGCCAGCAGCTCGAGGGAAATCGATCCGAGCGAAAAACTGTTTTTT.

The chain uses TRBV30 and TRBJ1-2; D call uncertain. V lost 8 bases, J lost 6 bases, and 4 bases lay in between. The CDR3 length is 8 residues. The germline CDR1 and CDR2 sequences are GTSNPN and SVGIG (reference sequence). The CDR3 sequence is CAQDGYTF. The CDR3 DNA reads as TGTGCCCAGGATGGCTACACCTTC.

This chain joins TRBV3-1 (or the pseudogene TRBV3-2) and TRBJ1-2, with TRBD1 as a possible D gene (6 bases). The germline gives CDR1 LGHDT, CDR2 YNNKEL (reference sequence). The CDR3 length is 13 residues. V gave up 4 bases and J gave up 4 bases, with 10 bases separating them. Written as DNA, the CDR3 is TGTGCCAGCAGCCCGGACAGCCTCTATGGCTACACCTTC. Translated: CASSPDSLYGYTF.

This rearrangement joins TRBV5-5 to TRBJ1-3; 9 bases match TRBD1. V shed 6 bases, J shed 3 bases, and the junction held 4 bases outside the gene matches. CDR1 is SGHKS, CDR2 YYEKEE, per germline (reference sequence). This CDR3 region has 14 residues. CDR3 sequence: CASTGTGFGNTIYF. In nucleotides, the CDR3 is TGTGCCAGCACAGGGACAGGGTTTGGAAACACCATATATTTT.

The chain carries TRBV6-6 and TRBJ2-3, with TRBD1 identical over 9 bases. Germline trimming cut 6 bases from V and 4 bases from J; bases unmatched to any gene: 8. CDR1 and CDR2 (germline): MNHNY, SVGAGI (reference sequence). The CDR3 is made up of 15 amino acids. The CDR3 sequence: CASSYRDRAPDTQYF. The CDR3 DNA follows: TGTGCCAGCAGCTACCGGGACAGGGCCCCAGATACGCAGTATTTT.

J is TRBJ2-7 and V is TRBV5-1; no reliable D call. Between the trimmed V and J ends, which lost 4 bases and 5 bases, there was a span of 25 bases. This CDR3 has 17 amino acids. The germline CDR1 and CDR2 sequences are SGHRS and YFSETQ. The CDR3 region is CASSRTSPGRGSDEQYF. CDR3 bases: TGCGCCAGCAGCAGAACATCCCCCGGAAGAGGCTCGGACGAGCAGTACTTC.

This chain links TRBV15 with TRBJ2-4; D unclear. The CDR3 length is 14 residues. V lost 0 bases and J 3 bases, leaving 6 bases between the germline ends. Germline assignment: CDR1 LNHNV and CDR2 YYDKDF (reference sequence). Written as DNA, the CDR3 is TGTGCCACCAGCAGAGAGGGCTACAAAAACATTCAGTACTTC. This codes for CATSREGYKNIQYF.

In this sample, this clone turned up once. The CDR3 nucleotides are TGTGCCAGCAGCCCCCCGGGACAGGGGAGCTCTGGAAACACCATATATTTT. This translates into CASSPPGQGSSGNTIYF. This sequence joins TRBV4-2 and TRBJ1-3; TRBD1 matches at 10 bases. The germline gives CDR1 LGHNA, CDR2 YNFKEQ. V trimming: 4 bases; J trimming: 0 bases; junction bases outside the gene matches: 6. The CDR3 is 17 residues long.

The chain couples TRBV28 to TRBJ1-5; D is possibly TRBD1 (6 bases). V shed 4 bases and J shed 0 bases, with 16 bases lying between them. This CDR3 region has 17 residues. The germline V gene encodes CDR1 MDHEN and CDR2 SYDVKM. The CDR3 here is CASSSIRNRASNQPQHF. In nucleotides, the CDR3 is TGTGCCAGCAGTTCTATCCGAAACAGGGCTAGCAATCAGCCCCAGCATTTT.

This clone showed up just a few times. The rearrangement joins TRBV3-1 (or the pseudogene TRBV3-2) to TRBJ1-1, with D hard to call. This CDR3 is 14 amino acids long. V was trimmed by 4 bases and J by 4 bases, leaving 13 bases between them. Germline CDR1 LGHDT, CDR2 YNNKEL (reference sequence). The CDR3 DNA follows: TGTGCCAGCAGCCCTCGCAGGACGGGCACTGAAGCTTTCTTT. Encoded protein: CASSPRRTGTEAFF.